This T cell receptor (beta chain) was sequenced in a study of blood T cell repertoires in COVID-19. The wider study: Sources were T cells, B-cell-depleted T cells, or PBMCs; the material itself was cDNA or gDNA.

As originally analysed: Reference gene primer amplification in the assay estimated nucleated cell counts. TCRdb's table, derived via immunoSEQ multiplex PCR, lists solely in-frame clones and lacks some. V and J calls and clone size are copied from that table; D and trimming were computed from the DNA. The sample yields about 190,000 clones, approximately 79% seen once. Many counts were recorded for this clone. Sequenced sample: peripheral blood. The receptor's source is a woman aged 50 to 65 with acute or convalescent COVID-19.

CDR3 residues: CASSLGQSGSRTDTQYF. The CDR3 region has the DNA TGTGCCAGCAGCTTAGGTCAGAGCGGGAGCAGAACAGATACGCAGTATTTT. The chain recombines TRBV7-9 with TRBJ2-3; 8 positions match TRBD2. The CDR3 runs 17 residues. Germline CDR1 reads SEHNR; CDR2 reads FQNEAQ (reference sequence). Trimming at V came to 1 base and at J to 3 bases, leaving 9 bases not matched to a gene.